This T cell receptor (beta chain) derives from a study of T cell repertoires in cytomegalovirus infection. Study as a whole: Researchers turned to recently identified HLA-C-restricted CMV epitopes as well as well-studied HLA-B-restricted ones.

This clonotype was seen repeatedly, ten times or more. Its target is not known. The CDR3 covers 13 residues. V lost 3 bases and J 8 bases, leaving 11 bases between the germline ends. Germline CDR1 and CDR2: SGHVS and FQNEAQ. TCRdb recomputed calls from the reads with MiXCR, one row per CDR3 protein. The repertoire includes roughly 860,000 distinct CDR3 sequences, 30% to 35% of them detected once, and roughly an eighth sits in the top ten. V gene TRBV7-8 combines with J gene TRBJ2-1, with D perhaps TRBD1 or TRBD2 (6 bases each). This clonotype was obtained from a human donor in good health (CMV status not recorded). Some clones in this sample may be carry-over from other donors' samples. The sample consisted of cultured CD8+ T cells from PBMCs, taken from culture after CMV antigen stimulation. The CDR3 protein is CASSFSGGDEQFF. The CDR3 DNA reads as TGTGCCAGCAGCTTCTCCGGGGGCGATGAGCAGTTCTTC.